What follows is one T cell receptor (beta chain) and its context. Antigen unknown. The data are from a study of blood T cells in healthy people across ages. Notes on the study in general: Compared with aged donors, long-lived donors showed fewer expanded clones, suggesting selection.

Caucasian, healthy and from Russia, the donors were aged between about 6 and 90. Through a sample-barcoded 5' primer and a J-beta primer mix, a second PCR was run for roughly 6 to 12 cycles. From the 5' RACE reads, TCRdb called clonotypes with MiXCR, one entry per CDR3 protein. The data show 1,500,000 or so distinct CDR3 sequences, roughly two fifths seen once. Trimming pared 3 bases from V and 5 bases from J, leaving 15 bases between. This CDR3 spans 15 amino acids. The sequence came from a woman in her late teens or twenties in good health. This chain uses TRBV12-3 or TRBV12-4 with TRBJ2-3; tentative D call: TRBD2 (6 bases). Sequenced sample: blood. This CDR3 reads CASSLRGMSEDTQYF. The DNA of the CDR3 is TGTGCCAGCAGTTTGCGCGGGATGAGTGAAGATACGCAGTATTTT.